This T cell receptor (beta chain) was identified during a study of OX40 agonist ivuxolimab in advanced cancers. Findings and limits, study-wide: Certain nonresponders additionally had low normalized T-cell clonal expansion. Which antigen the expanded peripheral T cells recognized is unknown.

A word on this clone: Its cognate antigen is unknown.

The method was immunoSEQ multiplex PCR; TCRdb's version includes in-frame clones alone and lacks a portion of them. This sample has 20,000 to 25,000 clones, with 88% found just once. The clonotype originates from an adult with an advanced solid tumor such as melanoma, head and neck, liver or kidney cancer. Sequencing used CD4+ or CD8+ T cells sorted from blood, obtained in a trial of the OX40 agonist ivuxolimab.

CDR3 amino acids: CASSLSGSNQPQHF. The CDR3 DNA is TGTGCCAGCAGTTTATCTGGTAGCAATCAGCCCCAGCATTTT. The J gene is TRBJ1-5, the V gene TRBV28; D not resolved. The CDR3 consists of 14 residues. The germline V and J ends were trimmed by 1 base and 0 bases, with 4 bases remaining between them. Germline CDR1 MDHEN, CDR2 SYDVKM.